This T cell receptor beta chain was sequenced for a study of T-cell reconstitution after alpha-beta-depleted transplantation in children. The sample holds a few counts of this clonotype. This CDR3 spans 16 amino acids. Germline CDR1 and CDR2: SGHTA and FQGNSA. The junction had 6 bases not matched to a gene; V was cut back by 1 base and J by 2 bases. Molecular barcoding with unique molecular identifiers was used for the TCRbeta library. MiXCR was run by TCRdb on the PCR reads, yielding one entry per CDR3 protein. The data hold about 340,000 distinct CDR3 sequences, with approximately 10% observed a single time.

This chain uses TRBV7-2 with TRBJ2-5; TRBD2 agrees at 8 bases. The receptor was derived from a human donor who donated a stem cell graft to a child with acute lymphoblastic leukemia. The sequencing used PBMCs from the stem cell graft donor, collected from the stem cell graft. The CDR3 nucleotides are TGTGCCAGCAGCTTAGTGGCGGGAGGACAACAAGAGACCCAGTACTTC. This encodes CASSLVAGGQQETQYF.